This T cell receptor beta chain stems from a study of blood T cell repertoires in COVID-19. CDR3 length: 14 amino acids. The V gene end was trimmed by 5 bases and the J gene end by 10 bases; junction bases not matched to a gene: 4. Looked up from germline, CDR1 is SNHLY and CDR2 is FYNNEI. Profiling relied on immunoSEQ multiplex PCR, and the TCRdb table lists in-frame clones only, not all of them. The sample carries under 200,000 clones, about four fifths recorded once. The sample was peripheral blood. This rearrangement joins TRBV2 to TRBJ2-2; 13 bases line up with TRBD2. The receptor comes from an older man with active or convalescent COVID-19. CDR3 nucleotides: TGTGCCAGCAGTCCTACTAGCGGGGGGGCGGAGCTGTTTTTT. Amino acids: CASSPTSGGAELFF.